The clone carrying this T cell receptor (beta chain) was counted ten times or more. Its specificity is not known. This entry comes from a study of T cell repertoires in cytomegalovirus infection. In the study overall: Public TCR beta signatures indicated both CMV infection and matching HLA type.

The CDR3 runs 17 residues. Germline-derived CDR1 and CDR2 are SEHNR and FQNEAQ (reference sequence). V trimming: 3 bases; J trimming: 1 base; junction bases outside the gene matches: 6. TCRdb re-derived calls from the reads in MiXCR, one entry per CDR3 protein. The sample records 900,000 to 950,000 distinct CDR3 sequences, less than 40% being singletons. This chain joins TRBV7-9 and TRBJ1-5; the match to TRBD1 covers 10 bases. The sample was cultured CD8+ T cells from PBMCs, taken from culture after CMV antigen stimulation. The receptor's source is a human donor in good health (CMV status not recorded). Some clones in this sample may be carry-over from other donors' samples. This CDR3 reads CASSFGRTGGSNQPQHF. CDR3 DNA: TGTGCCAGCAGCTTTGGGAGGACAGGGGGAAGCAATCAGCCCCAGCATTTT.